Below are 4 T cell receptor beta chains sequenced from a single sample in a study of blood T cells in healthy people across ages. Using a J-beta primer mix together with a sample-barcoded 5' primer, a second PCR was run for roughly 6 to 11 cycles. TCRdb itself ran the 5' RACE reads through MiXCR, one entry per CDR3 protein. The sample yields around 400,000 distinct CDR3 sequences, roughly half seen once. Sequenced material: blood. The receptors originated from a man in his fifties or sixties in good health.

The chain uses TRBV20-1 and TRBJ2-5; TRBD1 or TRBD2 may be the D gene (5 bases each). The CDR3 totals 15 residues. The germline V gene encodes CDR1 DFQATT and CDR2 SNEGSKA (reference sequence). The V gene lost 1 base and the J gene lost 5 bases, with 17 bases spanning the gap. CDR3 nucleotides: TGCAGTGCTAGAGTGAGGGACCCTATCTATGAGACCCAGTACTTC. Its translation: CSARVRDPIYETQYF.

V is TRBV19 and J is TRBJ2-5; 9 bases align to TRBD2. The CDR3 has 18 residues. Germline loops: CDR1 LNHDA, CDR2 SQIVND (reference sequence). Unmatched junction bases numbered 18, after V lost 5 bases and J lost 5 bases. The CDR3 DNA reads as TGTGCCAGTAGTTCCCGACTAGCGGAAGTGGGTTTTGAGGAGACCCAGTACTTC. Its translation is CASSSRLAEVGFEETQYF. Variable domain in full (rest from reference TRBV19 and TRBJ2-5): DGGITQSPKYLFRKEGQNVTLSCEQNLNHDAMYWYRQDPGQGLRLIYYSQIVNDFQKGDIAEGYSVSREKKESFPLTVTSAQKNPTAFYLCASSSRLAEVGFEETQYFGPGTRLLVL.

This clonotype occurred once. This sequence joins TRBV27 and TRBJ2-1; 11 nucleotides agree with TRBD2. Germline loops: CDR1 MNHEY, CDR2 SMNVEV (reference sequence). This CDR3 is built from 18 residues. The ends lost 0 bases at V and 3 bases at J; junction bases unmatched: 7. The CDR3 reads CASSLSGSGRGFYNEQFF. The CDR3 DNA reads TGTGCCAGCAGTTTATCGGGTAGCGGGAGGGGATTCTACAATGAGCAGTTCTTC.

This clonotype was recorded at least ten times. This chain connects TRBV11-3 to TRBJ2-1; tentatively, D is TRBD1 or TRBD2 (5 bases each). Germline V gene data show CDR1 as SGHNT and CDR2 as YENEEA. V dropped 1 base and J dropped 7 bases, with 17 bases sitting between them. There are 16 residues in the CDR3. CDR3 coding DNA: TGTGCCAGCAGCTTAGGGGACCCACCTACGCGGAATGAGCAGTTCTTC. Its translation is CASSLGDPPTRNEQFF.